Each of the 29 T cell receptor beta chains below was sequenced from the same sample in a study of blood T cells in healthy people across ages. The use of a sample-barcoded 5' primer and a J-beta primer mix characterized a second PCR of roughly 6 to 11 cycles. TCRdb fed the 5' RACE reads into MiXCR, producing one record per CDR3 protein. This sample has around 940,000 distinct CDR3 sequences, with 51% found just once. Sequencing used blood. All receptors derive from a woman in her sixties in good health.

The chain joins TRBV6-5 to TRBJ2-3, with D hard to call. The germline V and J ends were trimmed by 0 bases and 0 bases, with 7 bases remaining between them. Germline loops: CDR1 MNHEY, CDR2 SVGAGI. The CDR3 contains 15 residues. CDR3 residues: CASSYSLVSTDTQYF. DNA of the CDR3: TGTGCCAGCAGTTACTCTCTGGTCAGCACAGATACGCAGTATTTT.

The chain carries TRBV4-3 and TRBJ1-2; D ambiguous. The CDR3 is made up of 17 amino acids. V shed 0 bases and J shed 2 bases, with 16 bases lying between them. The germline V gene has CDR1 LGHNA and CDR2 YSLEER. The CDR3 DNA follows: TGCGCCAGCAGCCAAGATCTTGGTGCACGGGGAAACTATGGCTACACCTTC. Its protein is CASSQDLGARGNYGYTF.

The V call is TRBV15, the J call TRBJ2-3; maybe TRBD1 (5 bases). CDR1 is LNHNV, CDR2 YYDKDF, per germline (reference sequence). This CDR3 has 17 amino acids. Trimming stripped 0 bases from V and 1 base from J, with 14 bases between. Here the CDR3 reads CATSRDYRGWGTDTQYF. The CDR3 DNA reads TGTGCCACCAGCAGAGATTATAGGGGCTGGGGCACAGATACGCAGTATTTT. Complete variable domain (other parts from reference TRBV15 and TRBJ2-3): DAMVIQNPRYQVTQFGKPVTLSCSQTLNHNVMYWYQQKSSQAPKLLFHYYDKDFNNEADTPDNFQSRRPNTSFCFLDIRSPGLGDTAMYLCATSRDYRGWGTDTQYFGPGTRLTVL.

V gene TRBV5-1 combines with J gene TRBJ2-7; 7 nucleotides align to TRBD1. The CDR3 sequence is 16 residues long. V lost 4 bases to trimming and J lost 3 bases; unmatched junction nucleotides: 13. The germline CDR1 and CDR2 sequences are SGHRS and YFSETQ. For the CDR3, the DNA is TGCGCCAGCAGCCCCGCCCTGGGACAGTCTAGCTACGAGCAGTACTTC. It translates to CASSPALGQSSYEQYF.

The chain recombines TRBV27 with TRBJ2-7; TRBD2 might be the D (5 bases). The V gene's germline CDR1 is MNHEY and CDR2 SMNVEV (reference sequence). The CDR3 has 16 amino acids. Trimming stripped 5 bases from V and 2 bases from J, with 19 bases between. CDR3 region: CASSPLPSGDTYEQYF. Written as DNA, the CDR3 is TGTGCCAGCAGTCCCCTTCCGAGCGGTGATACCTACGAGCAGTACTTC.

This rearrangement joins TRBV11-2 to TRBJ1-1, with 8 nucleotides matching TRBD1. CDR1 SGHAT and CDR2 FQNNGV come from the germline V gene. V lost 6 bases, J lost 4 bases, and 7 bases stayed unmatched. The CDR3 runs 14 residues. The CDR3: CASRQGAAITEAFF. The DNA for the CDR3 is TGTGCCAGCAGGCAGGGGGCGGCGATCACTGAAGCTTTCTTT. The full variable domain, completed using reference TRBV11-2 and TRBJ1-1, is EAGVAQSPRYKIIEKRQSVAFWCNPISGHATLYWYQQILGQGPKLLIQFQNNGVVDDSQLPKDRFSAERLKGVDSTLKIQPAKLEDSAVYLCASRQGAAITEAFFGQGTRLTVV.

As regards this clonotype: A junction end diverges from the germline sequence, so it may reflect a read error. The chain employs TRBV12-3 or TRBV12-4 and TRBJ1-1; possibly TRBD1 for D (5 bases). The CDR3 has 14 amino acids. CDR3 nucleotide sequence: TGTGCCAGCAGCCTACGACCAGGGAACGCTGAAGCTTTCTTT. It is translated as CASSLRPGNAEAFF.

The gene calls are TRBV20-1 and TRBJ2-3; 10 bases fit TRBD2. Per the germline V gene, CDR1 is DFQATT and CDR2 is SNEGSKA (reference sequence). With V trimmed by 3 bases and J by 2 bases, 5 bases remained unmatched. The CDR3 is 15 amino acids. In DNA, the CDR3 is TGCAGTGCTAGCTCTAGCGGGAGATACACAGATACGCAGTATTTT. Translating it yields CSASSSGRYTDTQYF.

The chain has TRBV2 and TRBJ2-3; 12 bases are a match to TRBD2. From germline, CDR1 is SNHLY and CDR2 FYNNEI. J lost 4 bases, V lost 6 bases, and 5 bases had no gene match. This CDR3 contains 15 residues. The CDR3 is CASRQTSGRADTQYF. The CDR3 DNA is TGTGCCAGCAGACAGACTAGCGGGAGAGCAGATACGCAGTATTTT.

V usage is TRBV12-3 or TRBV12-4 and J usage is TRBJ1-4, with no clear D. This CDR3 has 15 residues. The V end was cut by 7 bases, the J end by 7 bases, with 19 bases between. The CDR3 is CASTLRVLGREKLFF. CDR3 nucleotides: TGTGCCAGCACCCTAAGGGTGCTGGGCCGTGAAAAACTGTTTTTT.

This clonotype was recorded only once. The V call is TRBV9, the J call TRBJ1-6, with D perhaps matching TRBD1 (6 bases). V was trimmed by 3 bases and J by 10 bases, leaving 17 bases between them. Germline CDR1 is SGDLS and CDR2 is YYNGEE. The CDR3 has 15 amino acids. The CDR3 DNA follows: TGTGCCAGCAGCGCCCAACAGGGCAGCGGGTCACCCCTCCACTTT. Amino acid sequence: CASSAQQGSGSPLHF.

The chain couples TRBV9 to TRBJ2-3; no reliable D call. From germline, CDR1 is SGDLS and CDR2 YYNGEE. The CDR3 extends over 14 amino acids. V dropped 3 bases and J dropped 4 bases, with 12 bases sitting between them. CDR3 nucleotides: TGTGCCAGCAGCGCAATGGTGGGCGCAGATACGCAGTATTTT. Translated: CASSAMVGADTQYF.

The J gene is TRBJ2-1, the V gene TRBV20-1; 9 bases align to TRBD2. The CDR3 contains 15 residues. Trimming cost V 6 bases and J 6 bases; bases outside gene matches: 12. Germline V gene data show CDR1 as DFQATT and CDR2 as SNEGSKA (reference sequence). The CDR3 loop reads CSAQGLAGTFNEQFF. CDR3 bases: TGCAGTGCCCAGGGCCTAGCGGGGACGTTCAATGAGCAGTTCTTC.

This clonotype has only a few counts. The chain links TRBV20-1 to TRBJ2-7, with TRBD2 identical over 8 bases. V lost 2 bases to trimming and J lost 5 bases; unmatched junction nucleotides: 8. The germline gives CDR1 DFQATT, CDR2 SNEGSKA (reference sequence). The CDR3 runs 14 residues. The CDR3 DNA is TGCAGTGCTAGAAAACGGGAGGGCCTCCACGAGCAGTACTTC. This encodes CSARKREGLHEQYF.

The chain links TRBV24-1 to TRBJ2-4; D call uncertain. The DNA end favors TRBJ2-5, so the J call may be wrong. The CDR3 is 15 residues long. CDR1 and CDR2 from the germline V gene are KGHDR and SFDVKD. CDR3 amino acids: CATSERHHLQETQYF. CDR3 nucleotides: TGTGCCACCAGTGAGCGACACCATCTCCAAGAGACCCAGTACTTC.

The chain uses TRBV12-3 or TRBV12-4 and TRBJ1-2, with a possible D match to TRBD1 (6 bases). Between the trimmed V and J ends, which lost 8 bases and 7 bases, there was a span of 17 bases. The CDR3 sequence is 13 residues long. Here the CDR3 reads CASSNRQAPGYTF. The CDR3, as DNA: TGTGCCAGCTCCAACCGACAGGCTCCTGGCTACACCTTC.

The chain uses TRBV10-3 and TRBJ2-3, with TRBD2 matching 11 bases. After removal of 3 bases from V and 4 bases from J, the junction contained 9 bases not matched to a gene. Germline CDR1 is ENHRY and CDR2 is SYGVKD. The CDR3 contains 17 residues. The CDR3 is CAISDGTSGQRPDTQYF. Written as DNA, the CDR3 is TGTGCCATCAGTGACGGGACTAGCGGCCAACGACCAGATACGCAGTATTTT.

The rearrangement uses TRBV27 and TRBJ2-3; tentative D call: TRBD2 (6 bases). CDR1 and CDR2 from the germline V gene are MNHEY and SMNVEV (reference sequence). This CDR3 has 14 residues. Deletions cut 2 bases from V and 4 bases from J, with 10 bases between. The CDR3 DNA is TGTGCCAGCAGTTTAAGACTAGTATCAGATACGCAGTATTTT. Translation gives CASSLRLVSDTQYF.

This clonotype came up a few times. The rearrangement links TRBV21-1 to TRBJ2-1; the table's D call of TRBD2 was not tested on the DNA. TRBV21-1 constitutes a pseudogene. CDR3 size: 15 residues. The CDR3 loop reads CASSSTSGRRDEQFF. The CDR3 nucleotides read TGTGCCAGCAGCAGTACTAGCGGAAGGAGGGATGAGCAGTTCTTC.

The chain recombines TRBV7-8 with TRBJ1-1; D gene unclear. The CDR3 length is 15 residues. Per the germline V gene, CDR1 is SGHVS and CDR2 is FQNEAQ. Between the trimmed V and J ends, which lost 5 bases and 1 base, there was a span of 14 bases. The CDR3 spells CASSPPSRQNTEAFF. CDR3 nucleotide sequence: TGTGCCAGCAGCCCTCCATCGAGACAGAACACTGAAGCTTTCTTT.

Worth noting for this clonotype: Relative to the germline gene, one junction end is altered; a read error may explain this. The CDR3 DNA follows: TGCAGCGCAACATCTGGGACAGGTGCCAATGGGCAGTTCTTC. Amino acid sequence: CSATSGTGANGQFF. The V and J genes are TRBV29-1 and TRBJ2-1, with TRBD1 matching over 8 bases. Per the germline V gene, CDR1 is SQVTM and CDR2 is ANQGSEA. The CDR3 is made up of 14 amino acids.

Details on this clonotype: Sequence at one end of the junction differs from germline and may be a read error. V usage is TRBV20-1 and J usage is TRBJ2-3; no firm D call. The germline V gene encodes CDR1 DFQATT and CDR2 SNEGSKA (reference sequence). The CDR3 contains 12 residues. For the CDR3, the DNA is TGCAGTGCCAGAGTTTGGAGACGCCAGCAGTATTTT. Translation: CSARVWRRQQYF.

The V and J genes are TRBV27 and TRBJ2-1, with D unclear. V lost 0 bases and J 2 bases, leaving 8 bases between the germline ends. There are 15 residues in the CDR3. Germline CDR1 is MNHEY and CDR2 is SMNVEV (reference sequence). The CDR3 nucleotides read TGTGCCAGCAGTTTATCCCCAACAGCCTACAATGAGCAGTTCTTC. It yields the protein CASSLSPTAYNEQFF.

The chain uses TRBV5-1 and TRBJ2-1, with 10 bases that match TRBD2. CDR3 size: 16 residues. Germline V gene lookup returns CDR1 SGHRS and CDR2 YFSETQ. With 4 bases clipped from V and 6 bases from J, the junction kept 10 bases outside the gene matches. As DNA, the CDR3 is TGCGCCAGCAGCCCTTCAGCTAGCGGGAGAATCAATGAGCAGTTCTTC. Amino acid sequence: CASSPSASGRINEQFF.

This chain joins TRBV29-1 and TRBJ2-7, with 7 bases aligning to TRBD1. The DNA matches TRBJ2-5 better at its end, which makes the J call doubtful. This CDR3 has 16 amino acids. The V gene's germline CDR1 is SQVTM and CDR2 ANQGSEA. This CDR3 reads CSVDVRPITGVETQYF. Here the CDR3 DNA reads TGCAGCGTTGATGTCCGCCCCATAACAGGGGTTGAGACCCAGTACTTC.

The CDR3 protein is CSARESAVNQPQHF. The CDR3 coding sequence is TGCAGTGCTAGAGAATCGGCGGTCAATCAGCCCCAGCATTTT. The chain recombines TRBV20-1 with TRBJ1-5, with no clear D. The germline CDR1 and CDR2 sequences are DFQATT and SNEGSKA (reference sequence). Between the trimmed V and J ends, which lost 0 bases and 3 bases, there was a span of 9 bases. This CDR3 is 14 amino acids long.

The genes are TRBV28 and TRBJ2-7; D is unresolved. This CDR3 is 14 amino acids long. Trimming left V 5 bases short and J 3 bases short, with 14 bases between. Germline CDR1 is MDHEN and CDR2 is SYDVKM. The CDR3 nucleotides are TGTGCCAGCAGTCCCCTGTGGAGAATCTACGAGCAGTACTTC. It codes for CASSPLWRIYEQYF.

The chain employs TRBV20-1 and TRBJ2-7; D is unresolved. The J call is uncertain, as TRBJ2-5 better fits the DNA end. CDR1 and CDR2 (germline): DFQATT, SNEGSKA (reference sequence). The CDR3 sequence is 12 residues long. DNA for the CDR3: TGCAGTGCTAGGGGCCCCCGAGAGACCCAGTACTTC. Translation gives CSARGPRETQYF.

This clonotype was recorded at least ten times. The CDR3 spells CASSYSGGEQYF. The CDR3 DNA follows: TGTGCCAGCAGTTACTCGGGAGGCGAGCAGTACTTC. The V call is TRBV6-6, the J call TRBJ2-7, with D tentatively TRBD2 (6 bases). V was trimmed by 0 bases and J by 6 bases, leaving 6 bases between them. The CDR3 extends over 12 amino acids. Germline CDR1 MNHNY, CDR2 SVGAGI (reference sequence).